The rows below give T cell receptor beta chains drawn from one sample of a study of blood T cells in healthy people across ages. TCRdb recomputed calls from the 5' RACE reads with MiXCR, one row per CDR3 protein. The table shows 780,000 or so distinct CDR3 sequences, with roughly 50% occurring only once. The sequenced sample consisted of blood. The receptors derive from a man in his forties or fifties in good health. CDR3s include the opening cysteine and the closing phenylalanine or tryptophan. The D gene is left open where the match is weak. For some rows the clone size is stated as once, few or many, or as a class when expanded; others skip it.

d_gene: .; abundance: few; v_gene: TRBV29-1; j_gene: TRBJ2-1; CDR3nt: TGCAGCGTTGGGGTGCGGGGATACAATGAGCAGTTCTTC; CDR3aa: CSVGVRGYNEQFF
d_gene: .; abundance: .; v_gene: TRBV7-2; j_gene: TRBJ2-7; CDR3nt: TGTGCCAACAGCTTATTAGGCGTTTCTCTGTACTTC; CDR3aa: CANSLLGVSLYF
d_gene: TRBD2; abundance: few; v_gene: TRBV5-5; j_gene: TRBJ2-5; CDR3nt: TGTGCCAGCAGCTTGAGTCTAGCGGGGGGAACGGGGCAGTACTTC; CDR3aa: CASSLSLAGGTGQYF
d_gene: .; abundance: .; v_gene: TRBV5-1; j_gene: TRBJ2-5; CDR3nt: TGCGCCAGCAGCTTTAACATTAGGGAGACCCAGTACTTC; CDR3aa: CASSFNIRETQYF
d_gene: .; abundance: .; v_gene: TRBV7-2; j_gene: TRBJ2-5; CDR3nt: TGTGCCAGCAGCTGGTCCCACAGTGAGGGGGAGACCCAGTACTTC; CDR3aa: CASSWSHSEGETQYF
d_gene: .; abundance: .; v_gene: TRBV5-5; j_gene: TRBJ2-7; CDR3nt: TGTGCCAGCAGCTTGACAGGGAACTACTACGAGCAGTACTTC; CDR3aa: CASSLTGNYYEQYF
d_gene: .; abundance: .; v_gene: TRBV2; j_gene: TRBJ2-6; CDR3nt: TGTGCCAGCAGAGCCTCTGGGGCCGACGTCCTGACTTTC; CDR3aa: CASRASGADVLTF
d_gene: .; abundance: once; v_gene: TRBV11-1; j_gene: TRBJ2-5; CDR3nt: TGTGCCAGCAGCCTGCTCAATGTCATGGCTTTTGAGCAGTACTTC; CDR3aa: CASSLLNVMAFEQYF
d_gene: .; abundance: .; v_gene: TRBV12-3/TRBV12-4; j_gene: TRBJ2-3; CDR3nt: TGTGCCAGCAGCGGGCGGGGCGGGCTGAGCACAGATACGCAGTATTTT; CDR3aa: CASSGRGGLSTDTQYF
d_gene: .; abundance: .; v_gene: TRBV19; j_gene: TRBJ2-5; CDR3nt: TGTGCCAGTAGTACCTCGGGTCTAGTAGAGACCCAGTACTTC; CDR3aa: CASSTSGLVETQYF
d_gene: .; abundance: few; v_gene: TRBV11-2; j_gene: TRBJ2-1; CDR3nt: TGTGCCAGCAGCTTTAACCGCGGAGGGGGCAATGAGCAGTTCTTC; CDR3aa: CASSFNRGGGNEQFF
d_gene: .; abundance: .; v_gene: TRBV7-2; j_gene: TRBJ1-2; CDR3nt: TGTGCCAGCACCTACAGAGGTGGGGATGGCTACACCTTC; CDR3aa: CASTYRGGDGYTF
d_gene: TRBD1; abundance: few; v_gene: TRBV20-1; j_gene: TRBJ1-5; CDR3nt: TGCAGTGCTCAACCCGGGACAGGCTTTCAGCCCCAGCATTTT; CDR3aa: CSAQPGTGFQPQHF
d_gene: TRBD2; abundance: .; v_gene: TRBV4-3; j_gene: TRBJ2-3; CDR3nt: TGCGCCAGCAGCCAAGACTTGGGAAGGACTAGCGGGCCTAGCACAGATACGCAGTATTTT; CDR3aa: CASSQDLGRTSGPSTDTQYF
d_gene: .; abundance: few; v_gene: TRBV25-1; j_gene: TRBJ2-5; CDR3nt: TGTGCCAGCAGGAGTCCCGGGCGAGAGACCCAGTACTTC; CDR3aa: CASRSPGRETQYF
d_gene: .; abundance: .; v_gene: TRBV18; j_gene: TRBJ1-1; CDR3nt: TGTGCCAGCTCACCGGGTGAAGGGGAAGCTTTCTTT; CDR3aa: CASSPGEGEAFF
d_gene: TRBD2; abundance: .; v_gene: TRBV4-2; j_gene: TRBJ2-1; CDR3nt: TGTGCCAGCAGCCGGCACGGGACTAGCGGCAACAATGAGCAGTTCTTC; CDR3aa: CASSRHGTSGNNEQFF
d_gene: .; abundance: .; v_gene: TRBV14; j_gene: TRBJ2-1; CDR3nt: TGTGCCAGCAGCCAAGCTTTGTGGGAGGTAGATGTGGATGAGCAGTTCTTC; CDR3aa: CASSQALWEVDVDEQFF
d_gene: .; abundance: few; v_gene: TRBV28; j_gene: TRBJ2-6; CDR3nt: TGTGCCAGCAGTTTAACCGTAGGGGCTCTGGGGGCCAACGTCCTGACTTTC; CDR3aa: CASSLTVGALGANVLTF
d_gene: TRBD1; abundance: .; v_gene: TRBV6-2/TRBV6-3; j_gene: TRBJ2-3; CDR3nt: TGTGCCAGCAGTGACCGGGACAGGGGGCGCACAGATACGCAGTATTTT; CDR3aa: CASSDRDRGRTDTQYF
d_gene: .; abundance: .; v_gene: TRBV3-1; j_gene: TRBJ1-5; CDR3nt: TGTGCCAGCAGCCCCTTGTGGGGAGGGAATCAGCCCCAGCATTTT; CDR3aa: CASSPLWGGNQPQHF
d_gene: .; abundance: few; v_gene: TRBV5-1; j_gene: TRBJ2-7; CDR3nt: TGCGCCAGCAGCCCCGGTGCAGGGGAGTACGAGCAGTACTTC; CDR3aa: CASSPGAGEYEQYF
d_gene: TRBD2; abundance: .; v_gene: TRBV5-1; j_gene: TRBJ2-1; CDR3nt: TGCGCCAGCAGCTTGGGGTTAACTAGCGGGAGGCGCTACAATGAGCAGTTCTTC; CDR3aa: CASSLGLTSGRRYNEQFF
d_gene: .; abundance: .; v_gene: TRBV5-1; j_gene: TRBJ2-7; CDR3nt: TGCGCCAGCAGCTGGGAAGGCGGCAGCTATTACGAGCAGTACTTC; CDR3aa: CASSWEGGSYYEQYF
d_gene: .; abundance: .; v_gene: TRBV3-1; j_gene: TRBJ2-5; CDR3nt: TGTGCCAGCAGCCAAGAAAATAACCAAGAGACCCAGTACTTC; CDR3aa: CASSQENNQETQYF
d_gene: .; abundance: .; v_gene: TRBV5-1; j_gene: TRBJ1-1; CDR3nt: TGCGCCAGCAGTGGTGAAGGGCGAGGGGAGTGGGGCACTGAAGCTTTCTTT; CDR3aa: CASSGEGRGEWGTEAFF
d_gene: TRBD1; abundance: .; v_gene: TRBV29-1; j_gene: TRBJ2-3; CDR3nt: TGCAGCGTTGGTCAGGGGGCGCGTAGAGATACGCAGTATTTT; CDR3aa: CSVGQGARRDTQYF
d_gene: TRBD1; abundance: .; v_gene: TRBV6-1; j_gene: TRBJ2-7; CDR3nt: TGTGCCAGCAGTGACTATACAGGGGGGCAGTACTTC; CDR3aa: CASSDYTGGQYF
d_gene: .; abundance: once; v_gene: TRBV5-6; j_gene: TRBJ2-7; CDR3nt: TGTGCCAGCAGCTTGGCGAGCAGGACGTCCTACGAGCAGTACTTC; CDR3aa: CASSLASRTSYEQYF
d_gene: .; abundance: once; v_gene: TRBV6-1; j_gene: TRBJ2-1; CDR3nt: TGTGCCTGCAGCCCGACGGGGAATGAGCAGTTCTTC; CDR3aa: CACSPTGNEQFF
d_gene: .; abundance: .; v_gene: TRBV5-1; j_gene: TRBJ2-3; CDR3nt: TGCGCCAGCAACGCCGCCAGTACAGATACGCAGTATTTT; CDR3aa: CASNAASTDTQYF
d_gene: .; abundance: few; v_gene: TRBV5-1; j_gene: TRBJ2-7; CDR3nt: TGCGCCAGCAGCATGGGGGCAGGGACCTACGAGCAGTACTTC; CDR3aa: CASSMGAGTYEQYF
d_gene: .; abundance: .; v_gene: TRBV9; j_gene: TRBJ2-6; CDR3nt: TGTGCCAGCAAAAGATCTTCGGAGGGCAGCTCTGGGGCCAACGTCCTGACTTTC; CDR3aa: CASKRSSEGSSGANVLTF
d_gene: .; abundance: once; v_gene: TRBV7-9; j_gene: TRBJ2-3; CDR3nt: TGTGCCAGCAGCTTGATCCGAGATACGCAGTATTTT; CDR3aa: CASSLIRDTQYF
d_gene: .; abundance: .; v_gene: TRBV7-3; j_gene: TRBJ2-5; CDR3nt: TGTGCCAGCAGCAACTCCCTCCAGGGAGAGCAGTACTTC; CDR3aa: CASSNSLQGEQYF
d_gene: .; abundance: .; v_gene: TRBV7-2; j_gene: TRBJ2-7; CDR3nt: TGTGCCAGCAGCTTAGCGCCTCCGGGAGCCCCCTACGAGCAGTACTTC; CDR3aa: CASSLAPPGAPYEQYF
d_gene: .; abundance: .; v_gene: TRBV7-3; j_gene: TRBJ2-1; CDR3nt: TGTGCCAGCAGCCCCATCGTCTCCAGGGAAGGCCCTGAGCAGTTCTTC; CDR3aa: CASSPIVSREGPEQFF
d_gene: .; abundance: many; v_gene: TRBV24-1; j_gene: TRBJ2-1; CDR3nt: TGTGCCACCAGCATCGGGTATGAGCAGTTCTTC; CDR3aa: CATSIGYEQFF
d_gene: TRBD2; abundance: .; v_gene: TRBV25-1; j_gene: TRBJ2-1; CDR3nt: TGTGCCAGCATCGGGACTACCGTCTACAATGAGCAGTTCTTC; CDR3aa: CASIGTTVYNEQFF
d_gene: TRBD2; abundance: .; v_gene: TRBV29-1; j_gene: TRBJ2-5; CDR3nt: TGCAGCATTAGCGGGATCGGCCAAGAGACCCAGTACTTC; CDR3aa: CSISGIGQETQYF
d_gene: .; abundance: few; v_gene: TRBV5-5; j_gene: TRBJ1-1; CDR3nt: TGTGCCAGCAGCTGGGCGTTGAGGCAGTGGGCTGAAGCTTTCTTT; CDR3aa: CASSWALRQWAEAFF
d_gene: .; abundance: .; v_gene: TRBV12-3/TRBV12-4; j_gene: TRBJ2-7; CDR3nt: TGTGCCAGCAGACCGACTGGTTTTGGCGAGCAGTACTTC; CDR3aa: CASRPTGFGEQYF
d_gene: TRBD1; abundance: .; v_gene: TRBV11-1; j_gene: TRBJ2-7; CDR3nt: TGTGCCGGCAGCTTAGCCTGGACAGGAAACATGGCCTACGAGCAGTACTTC; CDR3aa: CAGSLAWTGNMAYEQYF
d_gene: TRBD2; abundance: few; v_gene: TRBV7-3; j_gene: TRBJ2-1; CDR3nt: TGTGCCAGCAGCCCACAACCACTAGCGGGGGGCCCAGGTACCTACAATGAGCAGTTCTTC; CDR3aa: CASSPQPLAGGPGTYNEQFF
d_gene: .; abundance: few; v_gene: TRBV28; j_gene: TRBJ1-1; CDR3nt: TGTGCCAGCAGCCCAGTCCGGCCGCGAGAAGCTTTCTTT; CDR3aa: CASSPVRPREAFF
d_gene: TRBD2; abundance: .; v_gene: TRBV4-3; j_gene: TRBJ2-5; CDR3nt: TGCGCCAGCAGCCAAGAGACTAGCGGGAGGGTAGGCAATGAGCAGTACTTC; CDR3aa: CASSQETSGRVGNEQYF
d_gene: .; abundance: few; v_gene: TRBV5-1; j_gene: TRBJ2-3; CDR3nt: TGCGCCAGCAGCTTACAGGGTATTGGGACAGATACGCAGTATTTT; CDR3aa: CASSLQGIGTDTQYF
d_gene: TRBD1; abundance: few; v_gene: TRBV7-9; j_gene: TRBJ2-7; CDR3nt: TGTGCCAGCAGCCGTTCAGGGGGTTCCCTCTACGAGCAGTACTTC; CDR3aa: CASSRSGGSLYEQYF
d_gene: TRBD1; abundance: few; v_gene: TRBV7-3; j_gene: TRBJ1-2; CDR3nt: TGTGCCAGCAGCTCCCAGGGGGTAGACGGCTACACCTTC; CDR3aa: CASSSQGVDGYTF
d_gene: TRBD1; abundance: .; v_gene: TRBV6-6; j_gene: TRBJ2-7; CDR3nt: TGTGCCAGCGGAACAGGGGTCCACGAGCAGTACTTC; CDR3aa: CASGTGVHEQYF
d_gene: .; abundance: .; v_gene: TRBV4-1; j_gene: TRBJ2-1; CDR3nt: TGCGCCAGCTCCGAGAGGGGAGAGTCCTACAATGAGCAGTTCTTC; CDR3aa: CASSERGESYNEQFF
d_gene: .; abundance: once; v_gene: TRBV14; j_gene: TRBJ1-6; CDR3nt: TGTGCCAGCAGCCCCCGGGACCGAGGCGGAGGCTCCTATAATTCACCCCTCCACTTT; CDR3aa: CASSPRDRGGGSYNSPLHF